This TCR beta chain originates from a study of cytomegalovirus exposure and HLA in healthy donors. Study-level background: The study's early data release held tens of millions of unique TCRs from HLA-typed donors.

13 Jbeta primers and 60 Vbeta primers were used for the PCR. Assay: immunoSEQ multiplex PCR; the TCRdb copy retains only in-frame clones and omits some. This repertoire shows approximately 220,000 clones, approximately 80% found once; its top ten account for 1.1% to 1.5%. In this sample, this clone turned up once. The CDR3 is 13 residues long. Germline CDR1 is SQVTM and CDR2 is ANQGSEA. Trimming pared 1 base from V and 5 bases from J, leaving 9 bases between. The clonotype comes from a girl aged 10-17 years in good health and CMV-seronegative. Source material: PBMCs. The chain carries TRBV29-1 and TRBJ2-1; TRBD1 might be the D (5 bases). The CDR3 spells CSVEVPGNNEQFF. In DNA, the CDR3 is TGCAGCGTTGAAGTCCCAGGGAACAATGAGCAGTTCTTC.